The present T cell receptor (beta chain) was sequenced within a study of cytomegalovirus exposure and HLA in healthy donors. General observations from the study: Cytomegalovirus association was assigned to more than 150 TCR beta chains. Clonal expansion was found to be greater in HLA-associated TCR beta chains than in equally common others in a later analysis. There were some public TCRs occurring in many donors, but most TCR sequences were rare.

To note about this clone: Its antigen is not identified.

V shed 6 bases and J shed 9 bases, with 9 bases lying between them. Germline CDR1 MDHEN, CDR2 SYDVKM. The CDR3 has 12 residues. Both 60 Vbeta primers and 13 Jbeta primers went into the PCR. Per the study methods: A later analysis tallied 65 million to 85 million unique TCR beta chains, 9 million to 12 million of them shared. The data were produced by immunoSEQ multiplex PCR, yet TCRdb's version contains in-frame clones alone and is incomplete. That table gives V, J and clone size, and the DNA gave D and trimming. The table records hundreds of thousands of clones, around 80% of them present only once. Sequencing was done on a sample of PBMCs. This clonotype was obtained from a woman aged 55 to 70 in good health and CMV-seropositive. The rearrangement joins TRBV28 to TRBJ1-6; perhaps TRBD1 as D (5 bases). CDR3 DNA: TGTGCCAGCAGGCCAGGGATTTCACCCCTCCACTTT. Encoded protein: CASRPGISPLHF. Drawing the rest from reference TRBV28 and TRBJ1-6, the complete variable domain is DVKVTQSSRYLVKRTGEKVFLECVQDMDHENMFWYRQDPGLGLRLIYFSYDVKMKEKGDIPEGYSVSREKKERFSLILESASTNQTSMYLCASRPGISPLHFGNGTRLTVT.